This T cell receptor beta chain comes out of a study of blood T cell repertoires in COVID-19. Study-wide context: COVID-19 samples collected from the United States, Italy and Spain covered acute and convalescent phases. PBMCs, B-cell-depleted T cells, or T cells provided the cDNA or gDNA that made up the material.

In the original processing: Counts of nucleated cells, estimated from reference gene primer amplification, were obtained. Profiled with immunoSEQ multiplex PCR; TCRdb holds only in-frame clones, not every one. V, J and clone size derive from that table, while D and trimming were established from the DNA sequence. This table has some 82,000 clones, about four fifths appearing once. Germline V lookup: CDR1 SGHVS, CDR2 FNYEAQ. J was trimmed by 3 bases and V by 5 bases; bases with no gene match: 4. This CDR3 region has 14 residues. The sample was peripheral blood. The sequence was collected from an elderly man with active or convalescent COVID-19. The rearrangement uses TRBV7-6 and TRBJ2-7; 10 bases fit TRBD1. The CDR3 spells CASSLRTGGYEQYF. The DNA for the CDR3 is TGTGCCAGCAGCCTAAGGACAGGGGGCTACGAGCAGTACTTC.